The T cell receptor (beta chain) described here comes from a study of blood T cell repertoires in COVID-19 (dated by TCRdb to 2020 to 2021). For context, the study as a whole: Samples from collaborators originated in the United States, Italy and Spain and spanned both the acute and convalescent phases of COVID-19. The material from the prospective study consisted of cDNA or gDNA derived from T cells, B-cell-depleted T cells, or PBMCs. Deeply sampled blood TCRbeta repertoires from subjects exposed to, actively infected with, or recovered from COVID-19 were included in the dataset. A freely available public database, intended as a resource for researchers studying the immune response to SARS-CoV-2, is where the repertoires were released. Samples came from the ongoing ImmuneRACE study (first 160 participants) plus 1,254 subjects from 6 global collaborators. A de-identified subject ID, COVID-19 status, age in years and sex were almost always included in the sample metadata. HLA class I and class II types, where available, came from metadata supplied by the sample provider rather than from assay-based typing.

The investigation overall reported the following: The quantity of clinical and demographic metadata differed by source and by participant and was supplied without curation.

Comments on this clone: What this receptor recognizes is not known. The input lacks base qualities; no much larger clone sits a single base away.

V is cut back by 0 bases and J by 4 bases, with 7 bases in the junction unmatched. Via the germline V gene (reference sequence), CDR1 is MNHEY and CDR2 SMNVEV. Inclusive of the bounding cysteine and phenylalanine, the CDR3 is 16 residues long. CDR3 DNA only is kept here, 48 bases in frame from base 1. The immunoSEQ Assay, a bias-controlled multiplex PCR, was used to amplify TCRbeta CDR3 regions from genomic DNA. Per the authors' processing: Nucleated cell counts per sample were estimated from amplification of reference gene primers within the assay. Sequence reads were collapsed and filtered to measure the absolute abundance of every unique TCRbeta CDR3 rearrangement. For each sample, productive Simpson clonality was calculated as the square root of Simpson's diversity index over productive rearrangements. TCRdb obtained this table from immuneACCESS and retained in-frame rearrangements with V and J assigned. These tables miss some clones; where compared with another copy, unresolved V genes account for less than half of the shortfall, and the remainder is unexplained. V and J calls and clone size come straight from that table; D and trimming were deduced from the DNA. Here the sample has over 85,000 clones; 84% occur a single time. The ten largest clones represent just under 4.5% of the sample.

Collaborating institutions collected whole blood in K2EDTA tubes following their own protocols. For TCRbeta analysis, collaborator samples were shipped as frozen whole blood, as isolated PBMCs, or as DNA extracted from either sample type. Rearrangement joined TRBV27 to TRBJ2-7; 9 junctional bases match TRBD1. Sample: peripheral blood. The source is a human donor in a cohort sampled during active COVID-19. The CDR3 amino acid sequence is: CASSLSAGTGRYEQYF. The nucleotides read TGTGCCAGCAGTTTATCGGCCGGGACAGGGCGGTACGAGCAGTACTTC.